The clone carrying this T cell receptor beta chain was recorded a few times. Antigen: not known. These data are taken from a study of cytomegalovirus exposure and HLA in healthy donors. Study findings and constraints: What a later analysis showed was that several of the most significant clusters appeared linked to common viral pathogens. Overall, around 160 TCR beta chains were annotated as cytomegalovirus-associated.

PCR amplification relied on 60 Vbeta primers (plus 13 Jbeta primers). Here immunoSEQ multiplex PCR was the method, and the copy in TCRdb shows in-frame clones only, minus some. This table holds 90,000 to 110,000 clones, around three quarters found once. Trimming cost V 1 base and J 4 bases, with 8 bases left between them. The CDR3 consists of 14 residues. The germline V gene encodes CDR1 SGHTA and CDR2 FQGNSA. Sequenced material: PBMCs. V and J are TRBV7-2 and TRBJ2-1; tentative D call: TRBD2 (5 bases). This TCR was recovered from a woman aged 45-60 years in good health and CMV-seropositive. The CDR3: CASSLGTGYNEQFF. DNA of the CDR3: TGTGCCAGCAGCTTAGGGACGGGATACAATGAGCAGTTCTTC. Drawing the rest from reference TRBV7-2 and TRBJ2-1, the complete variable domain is GAGVSQSPSNKVTEKGKDVELRCDPISGHTALYWYRQSLGQGLEFLIYFQGNSAPDKSGLPSDRFSAERTGGSVSTLTIQRTQQEDSAVYLCASSLGTGYNEQFFGPGTRLTVL.